This TCR beta chain originates from a study of blood T cells in healthy people across ages. Findings and limits, study-wide: What prevented conclusive comparison of naive and antigen-experienced cells was that PBMCs were unsorted. CMV infection status of these donors was not known.

Losses at the gene ends were 1 base for V and 6 bases for J; bases not matched to a gene: 0. CDR1 and CDR2 (germline): SGHTA, FQGNSA. The CDR3 covers 15 residues. Primers used in a second PCR of about 6 to 12 cycles were a sample-barcoded 5' primer and a J-beta primer mix. Unique molecular identifiers of 12 random nucleotides labeled each cDNA. CDR3-containing paired-end reads numbering at least 2.5 million came from each sample. From the 5' RACE reads, TCRdb called clonotypes with MiXCR, one entry per CDR3 protein. This sample has approximately 670,000 distinct CDR3 sequences, with roughly 43% found just once. Concerning this clonotype: Antigen: not known.

This clonotype was sampled from an older man in good health. The chain is built from TRBV7-2 and TRBJ2-4, with TRBD2 identical over 13 bases. The sequenced sample was blood. CDR3 sequence: CASSLGTSGGNIQYF. As DNA, the CDR3 is TGTGCCAGCAGCTTAGGGACTAGCGGGGGAAACATTCAGTACTTC.